This passage covers 9 T cell receptor beta chains from one sample sequenced in a study of CD8+CD57+ T cells in acquired aplastic anemia. CD8+CD57+ cell expansion, shown by flow cytometry, had occurred in the patients selected for sequencing. The study profiled TCR beta VDJ and CDR3 using genomic DNA as template. TCRdb recomputed calls from the reads with MiXCR, one row per CDR3 protein. Of under 200,000 distinct CDR3 sequences in the sample, 45% to 55% were seen once. The sample comprised sorted CD4+, CD8+, or CD8+CD57+ T cells (not recorded which) from PBMCs. These receptors originate from a human donor with aplastic anemia.

The V and J genes are TRBV7-9 and TRBJ1-2; D uncertain. Germline V gene sequence: CDR1 SEHNR, CDR2 FQNEAQ (reference sequence). The length of the CDR3 is 9 residues. Trimming stripped 5 bases from V and 12 bases from J, with 7 bases between. The CDR3 region is CASSPRNTF. CDR3 coding DNA: TGTGCCAGCAGCCCCCGCAACACCTTC.

This clonotype has at least ten counts. The V gene is TRBV19, the J gene TRBJ2-6, with 9 bases aligning to TRBD1. Germline CDR1 LNHDA, CDR2 SQIVND (reference sequence). This CDR3 spans 14 amino acids. In DNA form, the CDR3 reads TGTGGGACAGGGGTGGGGTCTGGGGCCAACGTCCTGACTTTC. It is translated as CGTGVGSGANVLTF.

This clonotype has ten or more counts. The rearrangement joins TRBV3-1 to TRBJ2-7, with D unclear. CDR1 is LGHDT, CDR2 YNNKEL, per germline (reference sequence). The CDR3 consists of 13 residues. Trimming pared 2 bases from V and 3 bases from J, leaving 8 bases between. This CDR3 reads CASSQPPVYEQYF. The CDR3 DNA reads as TGTGCCAGCAGCCAACCCCCGGTCTACGAGCAGTACTTC.

This sequence joins TRBV10-3 and TRBJ1-1; no clear D. Germline V gives CDR1 ENHRY, CDR2 SYGVKD. Trimming removed 10 bases at V and 3 bases at J, with 12 bases between. This CDR3 is 12 amino acids long. The CDR3 loop is CATRTQDTEAFF. The CDR3, as DNA: TGTGCCACCCGGACCCAGGACACTGAAGCTTTCTTT.

This clonotype was seen only a few times. The chain links TRBV20-1 to TRBJ2-7, with D perhaps TRBD2 (5 bases). The V gene's germline CDR1 is DFQATT and CDR2 SNEGSKA (reference sequence). The CDR3 sequence is 16 residues long. Trimming removed 1 base at V and 7 bases at J, with 23 bases between. For the CDR3, the DNA is TGCAGTGCTAGAGGTGAGGGTAGCTCCGAAGTTGGGGAGCAGTACTTC. It yields the protein CSARGEGSSEVGEQYF.

There are a few counts of this clonotype. The chain couples TRBV2 to TRBJ2-7, with 11 positions matching TRBD1. Per germline, CDR1 SNHLY and CDR2 FYNNEI. Trimming took 6 bases from V and 2 from J; bases not matched to a gene: 6. CDR3 size: 15 residues. The CDR3: CASRGDRGAPYEQYF. The CDR3 region has the DNA TGTGCCAGCAGGGGGGACAGGGGGGCTCCCTACGAGCAGTACTTC.

The J gene is TRBJ2-2, the V gene TRBV19, with a weak D call TRBD1 (5 bases). CDR1 is LNHDA, CDR2 SQIVND, per germline (reference sequence). The CDR3 length is 14 residues. Trimming cost V 2 bases and J 4 bases, with 8 bases left between them. The CDR3 reads CASSIFDSTGELFF. DNA of the CDR3: TGTGCCAGTAGTATATTCGACAGCACCGGGGAGCTGTTTTTT.

This clonotype was observed at least ten times. The rearrangement uses TRBV7-9 and TRBJ2-3; 9 bases are shared with TRBD2. Germline values: CDR1 SEHNR, CDR2 FQNEAQ (reference sequence). V was clipped by 1 base and J by 2 bases; unmatched bases: 4. The CDR3 sequence is 16 residues long. CDR3 nucleotide sequence: TGTGCCAGCAGCTTAGAGACTAGCGGAAACACAGATACGCAGTATTTT. Translation: CASSLETSGNTDTQYF.

The chain joins TRBV24-1 to TRBJ1-2; the match to TRBD1 covers 9 bases. The CDR3 extends over 13 amino acids. The germline V gene encodes CDR1 KGHDR and CDR2 SFDVKD. The V segment lost 7 bases and the J segment 8 bases; nucleotides outside the gene matches: 7. DNA for the CDR3: TGTGCCACCAGCACAGGGGGCGCGGGGGGCTACACCTTC. The encoded protein is CATSTGGAGGYTF.